This TCR beta chain was identified during a study of shared clonotypes between healthy human individuals. Broader study findings: The low donor count limited represented genetic and exposure-history diversity. Non-shared clonotypes were found to have lower generation probabilities than the clonotypes that were shared by all four of the sorted-subset donors.

The CDR3 is made up of 13 amino acids. The germline CDR1 and CDR2 sequences are SGHNT and YYREEE (reference sequence). The V and J ends lost 3 bases and 1 base respectively, with 8 bases between them. Memory CD4+ cells were the fraction left after CD45RA+ naive selection. In the sorted-subset replicate PCRs, approximately 200 ng DNA, around 32,000 T cell genomes, was used. Sequencing used immunoSEQ multiplex PCR; TCRdb keeps in-frame clones, though not all of them. The table has approximately 1.5 million clones, about 98.5% seen once. To note about this clone: No antigen is known for it. Other nucleotide sequences from this sample produce the same CDR3.

This TCR came from a man aged 25 to 40 in good health. The rearrangement links TRBV5-4 to TRBJ2-7, with a tentative D call TRBD1 (6 bases). Sequenced: naive CD4+ T cells sorted from blood. Specified subset: CD45RA+ positively selected. This CDR3 reads CASSSGQSYEQYF. In DNA, the CDR3 is TGTGCCAGCAGCTCCGGACAGTCCTACGAGCAGTACTTC.